This TCR beta chain is drawn from a study of CD8 T cells in Susac syndrome. After extraction with the RNeasy kit, about 0.45 to 1 ug of the RNA was reverse transcribed using random hexamers. TCRdb used MiXCR to reprocess the immunoSEQ multiplex PCR reads, holding one entry per CDR3 protein. The sample shows hundreds of thousands of distinct CDR3 sequences, 90% to 95% of them seen only once. This clonotype is a singleton in its sample. CD8+ and CD4+ T cells circulating in blood were sequenced for TCR beta. Negative isolation was applied to CD8+ and CD4+ T cells, and FACS enrichment was applied to TEMRA cells. The CDR3 totals 19 residues. The V gene's germline CDR1 is MNHNS and CDR2 SASEGT. J was trimmed by 6 bases and V by 4 bases; bases with no gene match: 19.

The chain links TRBV6-1 to TRBJ2-7, with TRBD1 matching 12 bases. Sequencing was performed on CD4+ T cells from PBMCs. The sequence was obtained from a human donor with multiple sclerosis. CDR3 sequence (DNA): TGTGCCAGCAGTGGCGGGACAGGGGGCGTAAATCTTCGCGTGTTCGAGCAGTACTTC. It specifies CASSGGTGGVNLRVFEQYF.